This T cell receptor beta chain was found in a study of human T cells and chemical hapten exposure. Study-level results: Versus controls, significantly more large CDR3 similarity clusters arose from expanded TCRs.

Documented time point: patch test 3, about 24 weeks after DPC sensitization. Regarding treatment: therapeutic diphenylcyclopropenone sensitization with weekly scalp DPC. The germline CDR1 and CDR2 sequences are SGHKS and YYEKEE (reference sequence). Between the trimmed V and J ends, which lost 4 bases and 0 bases, there was a span of 7 bases. This CDR3 has 13 amino acids. TCRdb recomputed calls from the RACE reads with MiXCR, one row per CDR3 protein. The sample holds approximately 80,000 distinct CDR3 sequences, 10% to 11% seen once. A note on this clonotype: The antigen remains undetermined.

The TCR was taken from a woman aged 45-59 years with alopecia areata. Some clones in this sample may be carry-over from other donors' samples. The chain combines TRBV5-5 with TRBJ1-1; unclear D gene. Sequencing was performed on whole blood, taken in connection with sensitization to the hapten diphenylcyclopropenone (DPC). The CDR3 DNA sequence: TGTGCCAGCAGCAATTCGGTGAACACTGAAGCTTTCTTT. Translating gives CASSNSVNTEAFF.